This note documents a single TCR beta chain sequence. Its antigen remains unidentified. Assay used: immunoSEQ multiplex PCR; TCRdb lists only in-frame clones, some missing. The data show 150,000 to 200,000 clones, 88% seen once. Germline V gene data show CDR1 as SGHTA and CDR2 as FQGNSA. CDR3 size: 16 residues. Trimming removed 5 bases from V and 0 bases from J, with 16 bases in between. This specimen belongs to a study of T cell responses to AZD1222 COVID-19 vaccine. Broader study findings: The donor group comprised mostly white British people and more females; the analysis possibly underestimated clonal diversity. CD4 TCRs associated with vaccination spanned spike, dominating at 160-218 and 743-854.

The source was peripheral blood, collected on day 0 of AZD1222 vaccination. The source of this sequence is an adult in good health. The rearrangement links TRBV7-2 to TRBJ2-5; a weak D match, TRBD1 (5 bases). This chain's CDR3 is CASSTQGTYYQETQYF. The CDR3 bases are TGTGCCAGCAGCACGCAGGGAACCTATTACCAAGAGACCCAGTACTTC. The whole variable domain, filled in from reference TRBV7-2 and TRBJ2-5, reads GAGVSQSPSNKVTEKGKDVELRCDPISGHTALYWYRQSLGQGLEFLIYFQGNSAPDKSGLPSDRFSAERTGGSVSTLTIQRTQQEDSAVYLCASSTQGTYYQETQYFGPGTRLLVL.